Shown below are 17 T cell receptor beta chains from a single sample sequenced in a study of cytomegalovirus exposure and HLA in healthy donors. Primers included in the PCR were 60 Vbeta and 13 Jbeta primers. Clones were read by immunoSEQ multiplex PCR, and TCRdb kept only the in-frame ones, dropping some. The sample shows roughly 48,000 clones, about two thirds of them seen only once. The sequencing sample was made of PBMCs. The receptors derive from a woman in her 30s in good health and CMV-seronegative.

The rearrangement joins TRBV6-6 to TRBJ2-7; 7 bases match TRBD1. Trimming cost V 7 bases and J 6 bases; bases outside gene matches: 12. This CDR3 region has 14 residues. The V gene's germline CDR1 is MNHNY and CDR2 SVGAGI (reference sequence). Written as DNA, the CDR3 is TGTGCCAGCATTCGCGGACCCGGGACAGCCGAGCAGTACTTC. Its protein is CASIRGPGTAEQYF.

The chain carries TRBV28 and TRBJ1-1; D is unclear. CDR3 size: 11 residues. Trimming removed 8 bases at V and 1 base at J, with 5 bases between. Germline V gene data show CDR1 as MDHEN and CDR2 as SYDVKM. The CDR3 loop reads CASCGNTEAFF. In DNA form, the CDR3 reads TGTGCCAGCTGCGGGAACACTGAAGCTTTCTTT.

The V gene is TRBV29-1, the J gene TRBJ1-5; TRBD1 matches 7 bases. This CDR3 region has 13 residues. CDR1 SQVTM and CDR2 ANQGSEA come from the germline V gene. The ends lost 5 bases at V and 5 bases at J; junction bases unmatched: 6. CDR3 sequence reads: CSVKTGLDQPQHF. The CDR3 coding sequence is TGCAGCGTTAAGACAGGGTTGGATCAGCCCCAGCATTTT.

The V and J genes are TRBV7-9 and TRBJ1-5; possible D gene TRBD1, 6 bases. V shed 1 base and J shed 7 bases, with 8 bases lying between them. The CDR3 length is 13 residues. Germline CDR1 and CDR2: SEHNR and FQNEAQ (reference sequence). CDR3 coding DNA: TGTGCCAGCAGCTTAGAGGGGGGGCAGCCCCAGCATTTT. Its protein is CASSLEGGQPQHF.

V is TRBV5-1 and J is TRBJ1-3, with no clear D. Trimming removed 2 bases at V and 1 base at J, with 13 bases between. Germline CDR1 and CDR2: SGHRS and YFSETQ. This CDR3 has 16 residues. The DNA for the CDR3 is TGCGCCAGCAGCTTTCACCAGGCGCCTTCTGGAAACACCATATATTTT. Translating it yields CASSFHQAPSGNTIYF. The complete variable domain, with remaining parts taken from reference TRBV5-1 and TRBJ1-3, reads KAGVTQTPRYLIKTRGQQVTLSCSPISGHRSVSWYQQTPGQGLQFLFEYFSETQRNKGNFPGRFSGRQFSNSRSEMNVSTLELGDSALYLCASSFHQAPSGNTIYFGEGSWLTVV.

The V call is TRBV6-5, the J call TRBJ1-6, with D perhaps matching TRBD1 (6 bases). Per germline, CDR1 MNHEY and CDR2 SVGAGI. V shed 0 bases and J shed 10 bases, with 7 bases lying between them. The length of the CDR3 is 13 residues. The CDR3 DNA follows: TGTGCCAGCAGTTACTCACAGGGCTCACCCCTCCACTTT. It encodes CASSYSQGSPLHF.

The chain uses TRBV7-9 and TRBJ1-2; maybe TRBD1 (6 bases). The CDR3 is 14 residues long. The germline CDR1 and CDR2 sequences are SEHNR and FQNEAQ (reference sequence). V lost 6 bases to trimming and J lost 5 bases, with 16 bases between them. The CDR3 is CASRPGGAFYGYTF. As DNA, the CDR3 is TGTGCCAGCAGACCCGGGGGGGCCTTTTATGGCTACACCTTC.

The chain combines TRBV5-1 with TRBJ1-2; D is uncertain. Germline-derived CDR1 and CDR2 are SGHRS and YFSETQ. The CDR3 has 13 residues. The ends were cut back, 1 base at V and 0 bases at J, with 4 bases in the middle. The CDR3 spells CASSLTANYGYTF. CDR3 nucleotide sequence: TGCGCCAGCAGCTTGACAGCTAACTATGGCTACACCTTC.

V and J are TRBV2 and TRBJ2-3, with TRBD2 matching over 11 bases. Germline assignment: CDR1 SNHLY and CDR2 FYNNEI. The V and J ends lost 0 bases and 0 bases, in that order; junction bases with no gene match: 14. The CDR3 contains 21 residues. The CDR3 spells CASSEAPRGYWTSGSTDTQYF. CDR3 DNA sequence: TGTGCCAGCAGTGAAGCGCCACGGGGATACTGGACTAGCGGGAGCACAGATACGCAGTATTTT.

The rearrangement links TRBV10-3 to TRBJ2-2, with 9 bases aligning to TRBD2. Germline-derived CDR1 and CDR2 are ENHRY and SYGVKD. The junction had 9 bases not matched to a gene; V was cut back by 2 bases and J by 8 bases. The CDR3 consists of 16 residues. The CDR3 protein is CAISEREGAGGGELFF. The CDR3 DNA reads TGTGCCATCAGTGAGAGGGAAGGAGCGGGAGGTGGGGAGCTGTTTTTT.

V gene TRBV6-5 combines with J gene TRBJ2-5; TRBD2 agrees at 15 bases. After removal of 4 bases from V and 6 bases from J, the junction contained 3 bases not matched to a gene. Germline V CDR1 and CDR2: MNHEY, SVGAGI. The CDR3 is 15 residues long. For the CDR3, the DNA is TGTGCCAGCAGTTGGACTAGCGGGGGGGCCAAGACCCAGTACTTC. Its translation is CASSWTSGGAKTQYF.

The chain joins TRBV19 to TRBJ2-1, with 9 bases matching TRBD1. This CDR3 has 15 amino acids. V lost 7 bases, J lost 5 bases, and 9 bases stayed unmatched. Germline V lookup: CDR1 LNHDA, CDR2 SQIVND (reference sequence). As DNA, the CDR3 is TGTGCCAGTACCTCGTGGGACAGGGCAAACAATGAGCAGTTCTTC. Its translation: CASTSWDRANNEQFF.

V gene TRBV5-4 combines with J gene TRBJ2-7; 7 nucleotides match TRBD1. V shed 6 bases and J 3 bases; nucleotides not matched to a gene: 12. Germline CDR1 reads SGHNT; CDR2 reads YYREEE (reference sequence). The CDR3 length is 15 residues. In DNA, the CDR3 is TGTGCCAGCACCCCAGGAGACAGGGTGGGCTACGAGCAGTACTTC. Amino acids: CASTPGDRVGYEQYF.

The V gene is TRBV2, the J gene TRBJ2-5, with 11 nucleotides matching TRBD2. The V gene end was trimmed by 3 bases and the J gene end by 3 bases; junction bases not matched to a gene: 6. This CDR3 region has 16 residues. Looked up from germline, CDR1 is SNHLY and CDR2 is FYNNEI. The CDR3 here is CASSDRVTSGKETQYF. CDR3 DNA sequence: TGTGCCAGCAGTGATCGTGTGACTAGCGGGAAAGAGACCCAGTACTTC.

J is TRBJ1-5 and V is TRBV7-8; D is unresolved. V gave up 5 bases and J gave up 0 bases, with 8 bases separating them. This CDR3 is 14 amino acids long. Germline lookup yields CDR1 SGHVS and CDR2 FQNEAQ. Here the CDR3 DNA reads TGTGCCAGCAGCCCCCCCTATAGCAATCAGCCCCAGCATTTT. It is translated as CASSPPYSNQPQHF.

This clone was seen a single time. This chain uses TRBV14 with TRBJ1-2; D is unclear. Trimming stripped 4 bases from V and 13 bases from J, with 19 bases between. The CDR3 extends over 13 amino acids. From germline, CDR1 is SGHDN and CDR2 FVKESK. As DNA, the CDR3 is TGTGCCAGCAGCCCCGGTCCAGGAGCGGACGTCACCTTC. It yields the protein CASSPGPGADVTF.

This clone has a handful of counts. CDR3 protein: CASSSRDRHEETQYF. The CDR3 bases are TGTGCCAGCAGCTCCCGGGACAGGCACGAAGAGACCCAGTACTTC. The chain has TRBV7-9 and TRBJ2-5, with TRBD1 matching 8 bases. CDR1 is SEHNR and CDR2 is FQNEAQ in the germline V gene (reference sequence). Trimming cost V 4 bases and J 3 bases; bases outside gene matches: 7. The CDR3 length is 15 residues.